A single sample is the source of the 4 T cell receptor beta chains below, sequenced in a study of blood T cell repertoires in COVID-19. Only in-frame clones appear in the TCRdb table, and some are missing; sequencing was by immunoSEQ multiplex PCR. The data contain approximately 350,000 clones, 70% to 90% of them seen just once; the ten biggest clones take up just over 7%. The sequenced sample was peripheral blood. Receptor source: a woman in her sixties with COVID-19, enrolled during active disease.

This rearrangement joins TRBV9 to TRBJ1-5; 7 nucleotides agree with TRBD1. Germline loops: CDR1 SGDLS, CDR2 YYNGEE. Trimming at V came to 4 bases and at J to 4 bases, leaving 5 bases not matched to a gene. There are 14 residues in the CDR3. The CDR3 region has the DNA TGTGCCAGCAGCCAGGGACAGAGAAATCAGCCCCAGCATTTT. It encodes CASSQGQRNQPQHF.

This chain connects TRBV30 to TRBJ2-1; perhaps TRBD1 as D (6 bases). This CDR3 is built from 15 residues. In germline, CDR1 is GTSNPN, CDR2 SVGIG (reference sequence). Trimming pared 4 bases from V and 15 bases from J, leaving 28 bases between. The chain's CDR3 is CAWTNGLGARQGPFF. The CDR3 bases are TGTGCCTGGACCAACGGCCTGGGGGCCCGTCAGGGGCCGTTCTTC.

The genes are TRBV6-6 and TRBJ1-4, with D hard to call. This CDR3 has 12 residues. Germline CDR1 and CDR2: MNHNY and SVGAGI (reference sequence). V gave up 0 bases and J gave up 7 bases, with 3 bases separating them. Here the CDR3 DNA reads TGTGCCAGCAGTTACTCGGCTGAAAAACTGTTTTTT. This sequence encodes CASSYSAEKLFF.

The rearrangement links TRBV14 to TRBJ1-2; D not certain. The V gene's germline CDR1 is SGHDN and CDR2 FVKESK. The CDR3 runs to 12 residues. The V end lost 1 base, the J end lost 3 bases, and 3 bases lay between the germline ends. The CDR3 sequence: CASSQVYYGYTF. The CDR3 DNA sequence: TGTGCCAGCAGCCAAGTCTACTATGGCTACACCTTC.